This record concerns one T cell receptor (beta chain) sequence. This sample also contains other DNA sequences that code for the same CDR3. The test was conducted at deep level. Genomic DNA of every subset was divided equally among multiple immunoSEQ plates. Data came from immunoSEQ multiplex PCR; TCRdb stores just in-frame clones and leaves some out. The data show around 2,000,000 clones, 85% to 95% seen once. The source of the sample is a study of shared clonotypes between healthy human individuals. At the level of the study: Per-donor plates numbered three CD4 naive, three CD4 memory, two CD8 naive and one CD8 memory.

A CD45RA+ naive subset and a CD45RA-negative memory subset were split from CD4+ cells. The V gene's germline CDR1 is MNHEY and CDR2 SVGAGI. The CDR3 has 14 amino acids. The trim removed 6 bases at V and 3 bases at J, leaving 5 bases unmatched. The specimen was naive CD4+ T cells sorted from blood. Regarding subset: CD45RA+ positively selected. The genes are TRBV6-5 and TRBJ2-7, with 10 bases lining up with TRBD1. This TCR came from a man aged 18 to 35 in good health. The CDR3 nucleotides read TGTGCCAGCAGCAGGGGACAGGGGAGCTACGAGCAGTACTTC. It encodes CASSRGQGSYEQYF.